Below, one T cell receptor beta chain is given with its context. This CDR3 is 16 amino acids long. The V gene end was trimmed by 4 bases and the J gene end by 4 bases; junction bases not matched to a gene: 8. Per germline, CDR1 LGHDT and CDR2 YNNKEL (reference sequence). These data originate in a study of control samples from healthy donors and cancer patients. Clones were read by immunoSEQ multiplex PCR, and TCRdb kept only the in-frame ones, dropping some. Of about 140,000 clones in the sample, 94% were seen once. Sequencing was carried out using blood. The source is a man in his forties in good health. The chain uses TRBV3-1 (or the pseudogene TRBV3-2) and TRBJ2-1, with 9 bases that match TRBD2. The CDR3 spells CASSPVGSGSYNEQFF. The DNA for the CDR3 is TGTGCCAGCAGCCCCGTTGGTAGCGGGAGTTACAATGAGCAGTTCTTC.